This TCR beta chain was found in a study of T cell responses to AZD1222 COVID-19 vaccine. Study results and limitations: Nearly half of the spike-specific TCRs reportedly recognize variant regions that carry no mutations.

The germline V and J ends were trimmed by 4 bases and 8 bases, with 12 bases remaining between them. CDR1 and CDR2 from the germline V gene are SGHRS and YFSETQ. This CDR3 comprises 13 residues. About this clone: Its target is unknown.

TCRdb's table, derived via immunoSEQ multiplex PCR, lists solely in-frame clones and lacks some. The sample includes 150,000 to 200,000 clones, 94% of them seen just once. This chain links TRBV5-1 with TRBJ1-4; D is unclear. Here the sequenced sample was peripheral blood, taken on day 0 of AZD1222 vaccination. The sequence came from an adult in good health. CDR3 amino acids: CASSPRQNEKLFF. DNA of the CDR3: TGCGCCAGCAGCCCCCGGCAGAACGAAAAACTGTTTTTT.